This entry lists 13 T cell receptor beta chains sequenced from one sample in a study of naive CD8 T cells in extremely preterm neonates. Profiling relied on immunoSEQ multiplex PCR, and the TCRdb table lists in-frame clones only, not all of them. The data contain some 6,500 clones, 95% to 98% of them seen just once; the ten biggest clones take up about 0.4%. The sequenced material came from naive CD8+ T cells from blood. The receptors derive from a human donor in good health.

The rearrangement uses TRBV5-6 and TRBJ1-6; 7 bases fit TRBD1. The CDR3 runs 17 residues. Unmatched junction bases numbered 13, after V lost 6 bases and J lost 4 bases. The germline V gene encodes CDR1 SGHDT and CDR2 YYEEEE. CDR3 sequence: CASKIIAGGAYNSPLHF. Written as DNA, the CDR3 is TGTGCCAGCAAAATTATTGCAGGGGGTGCTTATAATTCACCCCTCCACTTT.

The J gene is TRBJ2-1, the V gene TRBV10-3; 7 nucleotides match TRBD1. The CDR3 runs to 14 residues. CDR1 ENHRY and CDR2 SYGVKD come from the germline V gene. J lost 4 bases, V lost 3 bases, and 3 bases had no gene match. For the CDR3, the DNA is TGTGCCATCAGTGACGGGGACAGTTACAATGAGCAGTTCTTC. This translates into CAISDGDSYNEQFF.

The rearrangement uses TRBV7-9 and TRBJ2-4, with D maybe TRBD2 (6 bases). The CDR3 length is 17 residues. Trimming took off 3 bases at V and 8 bases at J, with 23 bases between the two ends. CDR1 is SEHNR, CDR2 FQNEAQ, per germline (reference sequence). The DNA for the CDR3 is TGTGCCAGCAGCTTCCCCTTTGGAGGGTCGATTGGTGACATTCAGTACTTC. Amino acids: CASSFPFGGSIGDIQYF.

The J gene is TRBJ1-6, the V gene TRBV4-1, with D possibly being TRBD1 (5 bases). Trimming pared 1 base from V and 13 bases from J, leaving 11 bases between. Germline V CDR1 and CDR2: MGHRA, YSYEKL. The CDR3 runs 13 residues. The CDR3 sequence is CASSQGAGSPLHF. CDR3 DNA sequence: TGCGCCAGCAGCCAAGGCGCAGGGTCTCCCCTCCACTTT.

The rearrangement joins TRBV30 to TRBJ1-2, with no clear D. The CDR3 is made up of 12 amino acids. Germline CDR1 is GTSNPN and CDR2 is SVGIG (reference sequence). V was trimmed by 2 bases and J by 3 bases, leaving 7 bases between them. The CDR3 loop reads CAWSREDYGYTF. CDR3 DNA sequence: TGTGCCTGGAGTCGGGAGGACTATGGCTACACCTTC.

The chain combines TRBV2 with TRBJ1-5; 9 bases match TRBD1. Germline V gives CDR1 SNHLY, CDR2 FYNNEI. V was clipped by 6 bases and J by 7 bases; unmatched bases: 4. The length of the CDR3 is 13 residues. This chain's CDR3 is CASRDRGGQPQHF. The CDR3 DNA reads as TGTGCCAGCAGGGACAGGGGTGGGCAGCCCCAGCATTTT.

The V gene is TRBV5-8, the J gene TRBJ2-7; D remains unclear. V lost 3 bases and J 3 bases, leaving 10 bases between the germline ends. Germline assignment: CDR1 SGHTS and CDR2 YDEGEE. The CDR3 is 13 residues long. CDR3 nucleotides: TGTGCCAGCAGCTCAACCGGGTACTACGAGCAGTACTTC. Amino acids: CASSSTGYYEQYF.

Comment on this clone: A read error may account for a junction end that differs from germline. This CDR3 reads CASSSRGGYDEQFF. The CDR3 DNA reads as TGCGCCAGCAGCTCCCGGGGGGGCTACGATGAGCAGTTCTTC. The chain links TRBV5-1 to TRBJ2-1, with 8 bases aligning to TRBD2. In germline, CDR1 is SGHRS, CDR2 YFSETQ. The CDR3 is made up of 14 amino acids.

V and J are TRBV4-2 and TRBJ2-2, with no clear D. This CDR3 has 18 amino acids. The V end was cut by 3 bases, the J end by 4 bases, with 21 bases between. Germline V gene sequence: CDR1 LGHNA, CDR2 YNFKEQ. This CDR3 is CASSQGDDEGWSTGELFF. The CDR3 nucleotides read TGTGCCAGCAGCCAGGGTGATGATGAAGGCTGGAGCACCGGGGAGCTGTTTTTT.

This chain links TRBV27 with TRBJ1-1; tentatively, D is TRBD1 (6 bases). CDR1 and CDR2 (germline): MNHEY, SMNVEV (reference sequence). Trimming took 5 bases from V and 4 from J, leaving 11 bases between them. This CDR3 has 13 amino acids. In nucleotides, the CDR3 is TGTGCCAGCAGTCTGGGACAAACCACTGAAGCTTTCTTT. It yields the protein CASSLGQTTEAFF.

The gene calls are TRBV4-1 and TRBJ1-4, with D maybe TRBD1 (5 bases). Trimming took 0 bases from V and 4 from J, leaving 21 bases between them. The CDR3 runs to 19 residues. CDR1 is MGHRA, CDR2 YSYEKL, per germline. The DNA of the CDR3 is TGCGCCAGCAGCCAAGATACGGGCTTAAGGGGTTGGGGTAATGAAAAACTGTTTTTT. Translated, it gives CASSQDTGLRGWGNEKLFF.

The gene calls are TRBV5-4 and TRBJ2-3, with a tentative D call TRBD2 (6 bases). The CDR3 totals 15 residues. Germline CDR1 is SGHNT and CDR2 is YYREEE (reference sequence). V shed 3 bases and J shed 4 bases, with 15 bases lying between them. CDR3 nucleotides: TGTGCCAGCAGCTCCTTGGAGGGAGGCGCAGATACGCAGTATTTT. Residues: CASSSLEGGADTQYF.

The chain recombines TRBV7-9 with TRBJ1-5; no clear D. The germline V gene encodes CDR1 SEHNR and CDR2 FQNEAQ (reference sequence). V was clipped by 5 bases and J by 4 bases, with 6 bases between them. The CDR3 extends over 12 amino acids. The CDR3 nucleotides are TGTGCCAGCAGCAGCCAAAATCAGCCCCAGCATTTT. As protein: CASSSQNQPQHF.